A selection of T cell receptor beta chains follows, all from one sample in a study of human T cells and chemical hapten exposure. Each CDR3 protein is one row after TCRdb ran MiXCR on the RACE reads. The table lists approximately 50,000 distinct CDR3 sequences, roughly a tenth of them singletons. The starting material was whole blood, obtained in connection with sensitization to the hapten diphenylcyclopropenone (DPC). These receptors originate from a woman in her thirties or forties with alopecia areata. Some clones in this sample may be carry-over from other donors' samples. Both conserved end residues are part of each CDR3. D genes are given only for firm matches. Clone size is stated in some rows and not others, as once, few, many or a class when expanded.

TRBD2 TRBJ2-2 TRBV7-8 many CASSLKGTSGAGELFF TGTGCCAGCAGCTTAAAAGGGACTAGCGGGGCCGGGGAGCTGTTTTTT
NA TRBJ1-2 TRBV3-1 many CASSPLGRTNYGYTF TGTGCCAGCAGCCCTCTGGGACGGACCAACTATGGCTACACCTTC
TRBD2 TRBJ2-6 TRBV23-1 few CASSQSGTSGWSGANVLTF TGCGCCAGCAGTCAATCAGGGACTAGCGGGTGGTCTGGGGCCAACGTCCTGACTTTC
NA TRBJ1-1 TRBV20-1 many CSASPGVYTEAFF TGCAGTGCTTCTCCCGGGGTATACACTGAAGCTTTCTTT
NA TRBJ2-7 TRBV6-1 NA CASSEFAGGYEQYF TGTGCCAGCAGTGAATTTGCAGGGGGGTACGAGCAGTACTTC
NA TRBJ2-1 TRBV5-1 many CASSFGDNEQFF TGCGCCAGCAGTTTTGGAGACAATGAGCAGTTCTTC
NA TRBJ1-2 TRBV12-3/TRBV12-4 many CASRTLTGPGDVYTF TGTGCCAGCAGGACATTAACAGGGCCCGGAGATGTCTACACCTTC
NA TRBJ1-3 TRBV11-2 many CASSLGSTGNTIYF TGTGCCAGCAGCTTAGGCTCTACTGGAAACACCATATATTTT
TRBD2 TRBJ2-7 TRBV7-2 NA CASSLRGSYEQYF TGTGCCAGCAGCTTGCGGGGGTCCTACGAGCAGTACTTC
TRBD1 TRBJ2-3 TRBV18 NA CASSPSQGATDTQYF TGTGCCAGCTCACCCAGCCAGGGGGCAACAGATACGCAGTATTTT
NA TRBJ1-5 TRBV5-5 few CASSLVGEVSNQPQHF TGTGCCAGCAGCTTGGTCGGGGAAGTGAGCAATCAGCCCCAGCATTTT
NA TRBJ2-7 TRBV28 NA CASSPTGFPYEQYF TGTGCCAGCAGTCCCACAGGGTTTCCCTACGAGCAGTACTTC
NA TRBJ2-2 TRBV18 NA CASSQGMTGELFF TGTGCCAGCTCACAGGGGATGACCGGGGAGCTGTTTTTT
TRBD1 TRBJ1-5 TRBV2 many CASSEERDRGISNQPQHF TGTGCCAGCAGTGAAGAGAGGGACAGGGGGATTAGCAATCAGCCCCAGCATTTT
NA TRBJ1-2 TRBV6-1 NA CASSALREIYGYTF TGTGCCAGCAGTGCTCTCAGGGAGATATATGGCTACACCTTC
TRBD2 TRBJ2-5 TRBV5-1 few CASSFGRGLVEETQYF TGCGCCAGCAGTTTTGGGCGAGGACTAGTGGAAGAGACCCAGTACTTC
NA TRBJ2-5 TRBV29-1 many CSAFRDNGETQYF TGCAGCGCCTTCCGGGACAACGGGGAGACCCAGTACTTC
NA TRBJ1-6 TRBV6-2/TRBV6-3 many CASTTSSYNSPLHF TGTGCCAGTACGACGAGCTCCTATAATTCACCCCTCCACTTT
TRBD2 TRBJ2-3 TRBV18 few CASSLLAGDTDTQYF TGTGCCAGCTCACTCTTAGCGGGGGACACAGATACGCAGTATTTT
TRBD1 TRBJ1-1 TRBV5-6 NA CASSRDRVLTEAFF TGTGCCAGCAGCCGGGACAGGGTCCTCACTGAAGCTTTCTTT
NA TRBJ2-7 TRBV2 few CASNRDTFSYEQYF TGTGCCAGCAACCGGGACACCTTCTCCTACGAGCAGTACTTC
TRBD1 TRBJ2-2 TRBV27 NA CASSMLGTGGPGELFF TGTGCCAGCAGTATGCTCGGGACAGGGGGCCCAGGGGAGCTGTTTTTT
NA TRBJ1-4 TRBV30 NA CAWSQFTTNEKLFF TGTGCCTGGAGTCAATTTACAACTAATGAAAAACTGTTTTTT
NA TRBJ1-6 TRBV4-1 NA CASSQEGSNINSPLHF TGCGCCAGCAGCCAAGAAGGGTCCAATATCAATTCACCCCTCCACTTT
NA TRBJ1-2 TRBV20-1 many CSARDDSDSYNYGYTF TGCAGTGCTAGAGATGACTCGGACAGCTATAACTATGGCTACACCTTC
TRBD1 TRBJ1-1 TRBV20-1 many CSAMGQLNTEAFF TGCAGTGCTATGGGACAGTTGAACACTGAAGCTTTCTTT
TRBD1 TRBJ2-7 TRBV7-8 many CASSLATGSTYEQYF TGTGCCAGCAGCTTAGCGACAGGGTCGACCTACGAGCAGTACTTC
TRBD2 TRBJ2-3 TRBV11-2 NA CASSSLAGALADTQYF TGTGCCAGCAGCTCCCTAGCGGGGGCTTTGGCAGATACGCAGTATTTT
NA TRBJ2-1 TRBV10-2 many CASRDSEQFF TGCGCCAGCAGGGACAGTGAGCAGTTCTTC
TRBD1 TRBJ1-1 TRBV20-1 few CSAPDRGSEAFF TGCAGTGCCCCGGACAGGGGATCTGAAGCTTTCTTT
NA TRBJ1-1 TRBV6-5 NA CASKRARDTEAFF TGTGCCAGCAAGAGGGCTCGGGACACTGAAGCTTTCTTT
NA TRBJ1-2 TRBV6-1 NA CSLGNNYGYTF TGTTCATTAGGGAACAACTATGGCTACACCTTC
TRBD1 TRBJ2-7 TRBV25-1 few CASRGGQLSSYEQYF TGTGCCAGCAGAGGGGGACAGTTAAGCTCCTACGAGCAGTACTTC
NA TRBJ2-5 TRBV4-3 many CASSQDPQETQYF TGCGCCAGCAGCCAAGATCCTCAAGAGACCCAGTACTTC
NA TRBJ2-7 TRBV5-4 few CASSLRGSTYEQYF TGTGCCAGCAGCCTCCGTGGTAGCACCTACGAGCAGTACTTC
TRBD1 TRBJ2-7 TRBV5-5 NA CASSLKWDRVSGEQYF TGTGCCAGCAGCTTGAAATGGGACAGGGTATCAGGAGAGCAGTACTTC
NA TRBJ1-4 TRBV7-3 many CASSLRGTSTNEKLFF TGTGCCAGCAGCTTAAGGGGGACAAGCACTAATGAAAAACTGTTTTTT
NA TRBJ2-7 TRBV28 NA CATSSYEQYF TGTGCCACGAGCTCCTACGAGCAGTACTTC
NA TRBJ2-7 TRBV20-1 many CSARPRGRRGEQYF TGCAGTGCTCGTCCACGGGGCAGGAGGGGCGAGCAGTACTTC
TRBD1 TRBJ2-6 TRBV20-1 many CSARRGQVPSGANVLTF TGCAGTGCTAGAAGGGGACAGGTCCCTTCTGGGGCCAACGTCCTGACTTTC
NA TRBJ1-2 TRBV4-3 many CASSQDRSSYGYTF TGCGCCAGCAGCCAAGATAGGTCCAGCTATGGCTACACCTTC
NA TRBJ2-1 TRBV11-3 NA CASSGRGNGQFF TGTGCCAGCAGCGGGAGGGGGAATGGGCAGTTCTTC
NA TRBJ2-7 TRBV3-1 few CASSQPSPGQISSYEQYF TGTGCCAGCAGCCAACCCTCACCAGGACAGATAAGCTCCTACGAGCAGTACTTC
TRBD1 TRBJ2-1 TRBV4-1 NA CASSQGGQVYNEQFF TGCGCCAGCAGCCAAGGGGGACAGGTATACAATGAGCAGTTCTTC
NA TRBJ2-1 TRBV12-5 NA CASGTALDNEQFF TGTGCTAGTGGTACTGCCCTTGACAATGAGCAGTTCTTC
TRBD1 TRBJ1-6 TRBV4-1 few CASSQPPRQGDSPLHF TGCGCCAGCAGCCAACCACCTAGACAGGGCGATTCACCCCTCCACTTT
NA TRBJ2-1 TRBV21-1 few CASSRTSTGSYNEQFF TGTGCCAGCAGCAGGACCTCGACAGGCTCCTACAATGAGCAGTTCTTC
NA TRBJ1-3 TRBV7-9 many CASSLSFRDSGNTIYF TGTGCCAGCAGCTTATCCTTTCGAGACTCTGGAAACACCATATATTTT
NA TRBJ2-1 TRBV12-5 NA CASGFPAGGAWNEQFF TGTGCTAGTGGTTTTCCTGCCGGGGGCGCGTGGAATGAGCAGTTCTTC
NA TRBJ2-3 TRBV24-1 many CATSDGGTDTQYF TGTGCCACCAGTGACGGGGGCACAGATACGCAGTATTTT
TRBD1 TRBJ2-1 TRBV18 NA CASSPGQGDNEQFF TGTGCCAGCTCACCGGGACAGGGAGACAATGAGCAGTTCTTC
NA TRBJ2-2 TRBV4-1 many CASSRGGSDANTGELFF TGCGCCAGCAGCAGAGGGGGGTCGGACGCGAACACCGGGGAGCTGTTTTTT
NA TRBJ2-2 TRBV7-2 many CASSLRRGANTGELFF TGTGCCAGCAGCTTAAGAAGGGGGGCGAACACCGGGGAGCTGTTTTTT
NA TRBJ1-5 TRBV7-2 many CASSLVKGDGDQPQHF TGTGCCAGCAGCTTAGTCAAGGGGGATGGTGATCAGCCCCAGCATTTT
NA TRBJ2-7 TRBV29-1 NA CSVVGPGDYEQYF TGCAGCGTTGTGGGTCCCGGCGACTACGAGCAGTACTTC
NA TRBJ2-1 TRBV6-1 many CASSEAWQVYNEQFF TGTGCCAGCAGTGAAGCTTGGCAGGTATACAATGAGCAGTTCTTC
NA TRBJ1-4 TRBV6-5 NA CASSYTKSGDYMGKLFF TGTGCCAGCAGTTACACCAAGTCCGGGGACTATATGGGAAAACTGTTTTTT
NA TRBJ1-1 TRBV11-2 many CASSPDPNTEAFF TGTGCCAGCAGCCCGGATCCGAACACTGAAGCTTTCTTT
NA TRBJ2-1 TRBV24-1 many CATSEPDRNEQFF TGTGCCACCAGTGAGCCGGACCGCAATGAGCAGTTCTTC
NA TRBJ2-3 TRBV20-1 many CSARTPRGASDTQYF TGCAGTGCTAGGACCCCCCGGGGGGCCTCAGATACGCAGTATTTT